The source of this TCR beta chain is a study of cytomegalovirus exposure and HLA in healthy donors. The PCR ran on 60 Vbeta and 13 Jbeta primers. Clones were read by immunoSEQ multiplex PCR, and TCRdb kept only the in-frame ones, dropping some. The sample comprises about 190,000 clones, 87% of which are singletons, and roughly 1.3% rests with the top ten. This TCR was sampled from a man aged 25-45 years in good health and CMV-seronegative. Source material: PBMCs.

Written as DNA, the CDR3 is TGTGCCAGCAGCCCCCCAGGGGACACAGATACGCAGTATTTT. Amino acids: CASSPPGDTDTQYF. V gene TRBV6-5 combines with J gene TRBJ2-3; weak D call: TRBD1 (6 bases). This CDR3 contains 14 residues. Germline lookup yields CDR1 MNHEY and CDR2 SVGAGI. V was clipped by 6 bases and J by 2 bases, with 12 bases between them.